This T cell receptor beta chain was recovered during a study of cytomegalovirus exposure and HLA in healthy donors. Study-level points and caveats: Researchers reported in a later analysis that common viral pathogens appeared linked to several top clusters.

This clone was detected only a few times. Its antigen is not identified. 60 Vbeta and 13 Jbeta primers were used in PCR. Original processing notes: Later, roughly 86 million unique TCR beta chains were counted in an analysis, and about 10 million of them were shared. Measured with immunoSEQ multiplex PCR; TCRdb has only the in-frame clones, and not every one. The D gene and trimming were derived from the DNA, and the V and J assignments and clone size from that table. The table has some 180,000 clones, roughly 86% seen once; the top ten hold around 3.5%. Trimming took 8 bases from V and 6 from J; bases not matched to a gene: 3. The CDR3 extends over 11 amino acids. Germline-derived CDR1 and CDR2 are KGHSH and LQKENI.

Sequenced sample: PBMCs. The genes are TRBV18 and TRBJ2-7; 8 nucleotides line up with TRBD2. This TCR derives from a man in his forties or fifties in good health and CMV-seropositive. The CDR3 region has the DNA TGTGCCAGCCGGGCGGGAGGCGAGCAGTACTTC. It is translated as CASRAGGEQYF.